This passage covers 5 T cell receptor beta chains from one sample sequenced in a study of blood T cell repertoires in COVID-19. Sequencing used immunoSEQ multiplex PCR; TCRdb keeps in-frame clones, though not all of them. The sample holds roughly 100,000 clones, roughly nine tenths seen once. Sequencing was done on a sample of peripheral blood. These receptors came from a man aged 50 or older in a cohort sampled during active COVID-19.

The chain carries TRBV7-2 and TRBJ1-1; 7 bases map to TRBD1. With V trimmed by 0 bases and J by 13 bases, 8 bases remained unmatched. CDR1 SGHTA and CDR2 FQGNSA come from the germline V gene. The CDR3 consists of 13 residues. Here the CDR3 DNA reads TGTGCCAGCAGCTTAGCCCTGACAGGGAATTATTTCTTT. Translation gives CASSLALTGNYFF.

The chain is built from TRBV7-2 and TRBJ1-1; 10 positions agree with TRBD1. The ends lost 6 bases at V and 0 bases at J; junction bases unmatched: 10. The germline CDR1 and CDR2 sequences are SGHTA and FQGNSA. This CDR3 spans 17 amino acids. In nucleotides, the CDR3 is TGTGCCAGCAGGGGACAGGGGAATCCCCTCATGAACACTGAAGCTTTCTTT. It translates to CASRGQGNPLMNTEAFF.

V is TRBV5-5 and J is TRBJ2-2; tentatively, D is TRBD1 (6 bases). Germline CDR1 SGHKS, CDR2 YYEKEE (reference sequence). This CDR3 is 15 amino acids long. The germline V and J ends were trimmed by 0 bases and 7 bases, with 13 bases remaining between them. The CDR3 protein is CASSLDRVAGGELFF. The DNA for the CDR3 is TGTGCCAGCAGCTTGGACAGGGTGGCTGGCGGGGAGCTGTTTTTT.

This rearrangement joins TRBV28 to TRBJ2-3; D is undetermined. The germline V gene has CDR1 MDHEN and CDR2 SYDVKM. The germline V and J ends were trimmed by 8 bases and 0 bases, with 15 bases remaining between them. The CDR3 covers 15 residues. DNA for the CDR3: TGTGCCAGCGGCTCAGGTTCAACTAGCACAGATACGCAGTATTTT. Translation gives CASGSGSTSTDTQYF.

The gene calls are TRBV5-1 and TRBJ2-5, with 11 positions matching TRBD1. The CDR3 contains 15 residues. J was trimmed by 4 bases and V by 5 bases; bases with no gene match: 7. Germline values: CDR1 SGHRS, CDR2 YFSETQ. The chain's CDR3 is CASSIGQGARETQYF. The CDR3 DNA sequence: TGCGCCAGCAGTATCGGACAGGGGGCGCGAGAGACCCAGTACTTC.